One sample yielded the 18 T cell receptor beta chains listed below, sequenced in a study of blood T cell repertoires in COVID-19. The repertoire was sequenced with immunoSEQ multiplex PCR; TCRdb's copy has only in-frame clones and lacks some. The sample records approximately 300,000 clones, over 85% being singletons. Material: peripheral blood. These receptors came from a woman aged 30 to 39 with COVID-19, enrolled during active disease.

V usage is TRBV5-6 and J usage is TRBJ1-1, with D possibly being TRBD1 (6 bases). V shed 4 bases and J shed 1 base, with 14 bases lying between them. The germline V gene has CDR1 SGHDT and CDR2 YYEEEE. The CDR3 loop spans 15 amino acids. The CDR3 bases are TGTGCCAGCAGCCAAGGGACACCGGCGAACACTGAAGCTTTCTTT. It translates to CASSQGTPANTEAFF.

This rearrangement joins TRBV14 to TRBJ2-3; D might be TRBD1 (6 bases). The germline V gene has CDR1 SGHDN and CDR2 FVKESK. The CDR3 extends over 14 amino acids. Trimming shortened V by 4 bases and J by 6 bases, and 14 bases separated the two germline ends. The CDR3 here is CASSPGQIRDTQYF. The CDR3 bases are TGTGCCAGCAGCCCAGGACAGATTCGGGATACGCAGTATTTT.

V gene TRBV2 combines with J gene TRBJ1-6, with 9 bases matching TRBD1. The junction had 4 bases not matched to a gene; V was cut back by 8 bases and J by 8 bases. The CDR3 is made up of 13 amino acids. Germline assignment: CDR1 SNHLY and CDR2 FYNNEI. This chain's CDR3 is CASGRDRDSPLHF. The CDR3 nucleotides read TGTGCCAGCGGCCGGGACAGGGATTCACCCCTCCACTTT.

The chain recombines TRBV6-5 with TRBJ1-1; D is perhaps TRBD1 (6 bases). This CDR3 has 15 amino acids. The germline V and J ends were trimmed by 6 bases and 4 bases, with 18 bases remaining between them. CDR1 MNHEY and CDR2 SVGAGI come from the germline V gene. In nucleotides, the CDR3 is TGTGCCAGCAGCCCAAGACAGGCTGGGGGCACTGAAGCTTTCTTT. Translating gives CASSPRQAGGTEAFF.

This chain links TRBV5-1 with TRBJ2-1, with D maybe TRBD2 (5 bases). Trimming removed 3 bases from V and 7 bases from J, with 11 bases in between. The CDR3 contains 13 residues. In germline, CDR1 is SGHRS, CDR2 YFSETQ. Here the CDR3 reads CASSSPPGNEQFF. Written as DNA, the CDR3 is TGCGCCAGCAGCTCTCCTCCGGGGAATGAGCAGTTCTTC.

The chain combines TRBV2 with TRBJ1-5; D is possibly TRBD1 (5 bases). Germline CDR1 is SNHLY and CDR2 is FYNNEI. The CDR3 extends over 14 amino acids. Trimming pared 6 bases from V and 0 bases from J, leaving 9 bases between. The CDR3 DNA follows: TGTGCCAGCAGAGGAGGGACTAGCAATCAGCCCCAGCATTTT. It encodes CASRGGTSNQPQHF.

This clone was found a few times. V and J are TRBV11-3 and TRBJ1-1; the D is unclear. This CDR3 is built from 12 residues. Germline lookup yields CDR1 SGHNT and CDR2 YENEEA. Trimming took off 7 bases at V and 10 bases at J, with 16 bases between the two ends. CDR3 protein: CASTAYGFGAFF. CDR3 nucleotides: TGTGCCAGCACCGCTTATGGTTTCGGAGCTTTCTTT.

This clone was counted a few times. The J gene is TRBJ2-1, the V gene TRBV28; weak D call: TRBD1 (6 bases). Per the germline V gene, CDR1 is MDHEN and CDR2 is SYDVKM. This CDR3 has 14 amino acids. The V end was cut by 11 bases, the J end by 5 bases, with 19 bases between. This chain's CDR3 is CAVSNADSNNEQFF. The CDR3 region has the DNA TGTGCCGTATCAAACGCGGACAGTAACAATGAGCAGTTCTTC.

The gene calls are TRBV24-1 and TRBJ1-2; D uncertain. Germline assignment: CDR1 KGHDR and CDR2 SFDVKD. The V gene lost 5 bases and the J gene lost 4 bases, with 7 bases spanning the gap. The CDR3 runs to 12 residues. The CDR3 loop is CATSASTYGYTF. Written as DNA, the CDR3 is TGTGCCACCAGTGCCTCTACCTATGGCTACACCTTC.

Regarding this clone: The sample contains more than one DNA sequence encoding this CDR3. V usage is TRBV11-3 and J usage is TRBJ1-2, with TRBD1 matching 7 bases. The germline V gene has CDR1 SGHNT and CDR2 YENEEA. This CDR3 is built from 14 residues. The V and J ends lost 5 bases and 1 base, in that order; junction bases with no gene match: 4. CDR3 in DNA: TGTGCCAGCAGCCTTCGACAGGGTAACTATGGCTACACCTTC. Its translation: CASSLRQGNYGYTF.

As for this clone: Within the sample, other DNA sequences also encode this same CDR3. The gene calls are TRBV12-3 or TRBV12-4 and TRBJ1-1; weak D call: TRBD1 (6 bases). V dropped 6 bases and J dropped 1 base, with 9 bases sitting between them. The CDR3 length is 13 residues. The CDR3 is CASSLTGNTEAFF. The CDR3 DNA is TGTGCCAGCAGCCTGACAGGGAACACTGAAGCTTTCTTT.

V is TRBV4-2 and J is TRBJ1-5; 9 bases agree with TRBD1. The CDR3 is 19 residues long. Germline V gene lookup returns CDR1 LGHNA and CDR2 YNFKEQ. V gave up 1 base and J gave up 0 bases; unmatched junction bases: 10. CDR3 DNA: TGTGCCAGCAGCCAAGTTTACGCTCGGGACAGGGTTAGCAATCAGCCCCAGCATTTT. Protein product: CASSQVYARDRVSNQPQHF.

The CDR3 nucleotides are TGTGCCAGCAGCTTAGACAGGATCGGCTACACCTTC. Protein product: CASSLDRIGYTF. The chain combines TRBV11-2 with TRBJ1-2; D is unresolved. From germline, CDR1 is SGHAT and CDR2 FQNNGV. Trimming pared 0 bases from V and 8 bases from J, leaving 7 bases between. The CDR3 runs 12 residues.

The chain employs TRBV9 and TRBJ1-3; a possible D gene is TRBD1 (5 bases). CDR3 size: 16 residues. With 4 bases removed from V and 8 bases from J, the gap between germline ends came to 22 bases. Germline-derived CDR1 and CDR2 are SGDLS and YYNGEE. The CDR3 spells CASSYTAGFSSDTIYF. The CDR3 nucleotides are TGTGCCAGCAGCTACACGGCAGGGTTTTCTTCCGACACCATATATTTT. The variable domain in full, completed from reference TRBV9 and TRBJ1-3, reads DSGVTQTPKHLITATGQRVTLRCSPRSGDLSVYWYQQSLDQGLQFLIQYYNGEERAKGNILERFSAQQFPDLHSELNLSSLELGDSALYFCASSYTAGFSSDTIYFGEGSWLTVV.

The chain is built from TRBV5-1 and TRBJ1-1; 7 bases align to TRBD1. Trimming took 5 bases from V and 4 from J; bases not matched to a gene: 8. The germline V gene encodes CDR1 SGHRS and CDR2 YFSETQ. This CDR3 has 14 residues. The CDR3 here is CASSRQGWGTEAFF. CDR3 bases: TGCGCCAGCAGTAGACAGGGCTGGGGCACTGAAGCTTTCTTT.

This chain joins TRBV7-2 and TRBJ2-1; 11 nucleotides match TRBD2. Unmatched junction bases numbered 6, after V lost 3 bases and J lost 8 bases. The CDR3 spans 15 residues. From germline, CDR1 is SGHTA and CDR2 FQGNSA. The CDR3 region is CASSFSGGARDEQFF. CDR3 in DNA: TGTGCCAGCAGCTTTAGCGGGGGGGCTAGGGATGAGCAGTTCTTC.

Only one count was recorded for this clone. The chain employs TRBV4-1 and TRBJ2-7; D gene uncertain. CDR1 is MGHRA, CDR2 YSYEKL, per germline. Trimming took 4 bases from V and 3 from J, leaving 16 bases between them. This CDR3 contains 15 residues. The CDR3 reads CASSPMAGDLYEQYF. The DNA of the CDR3 is TGCGCCAGCAGCCCTATGGCCGGAGATCTCTACGAGCAGTACTTC.

The V gene is TRBV19, the J gene TRBJ2-4; TRBD1 is a possible D gene (5 bases). The germline V gene encodes CDR1 LNHDA and CDR2 SQIVND (reference sequence). V lost 10 bases and J lost 5, with 18 bases in between. The CDR3 spans 14 residues. The chain's CDR3 is CATEDEGAENIQYF. CDR3 bases: TGTGCCACCGAGGACGAAGGGGCAGAAAACATTCAGTACTTC. Supplemented by reference TRBV19 and TRBJ2-4, the full variable domain reads DGGITQSPKYLFRKEGQNVTLSCEQNLNHDAMYWYRQDPGQGLRLIYYSQIVNDFQKGDIAEGYSVSREKKESFPLTVTSAQKNPTAFYLCATEDEGAENIQYFGAGTRLSVL.